The 18 T cell receptor beta chains below all came from one sample that was sequenced in a study of control samples from healthy donors and cancer patients. Generated by immunoSEQ multiplex PCR, the TCRdb table keeps only in-frame clones and is missing some. The repertoire holds about 150,000 clones, with approximately 91% as singletons. The material sequenced was blood. Receptor source: a man aged 30-40 years in good health.

V gene TRBV28 combines with J gene TRBJ1-5; D is ambiguous. Trimming stripped 2 bases from V and 0 bases from J, with 11 bases between. This CDR3 has 16 amino acids. Germline loops: CDR1 MDHEN, CDR2 SYDVKM. The CDR3 region is CASSLPSQNSNQPQHF. The CDR3 DNA reads TGTGCCAGCAGTTTACCGTCCCAGAATAGCAATCAGCCCCAGCATTTT.

Concerning this clone itself: A much larger clonotype is one base distant, so this may be a read error. The CDR3 DNA reads TGTGCCAGCAGTTCCACCTACGAGCAGTACTTC. Residues: CASSSTYEQYF. V and J are TRBV6-6 and TRBJ2-7; D ambiguous. Between the trimmed V and J ends, which lost 4 bases and 2 bases, there was a span of 3 bases. The germline V gene has CDR1 MNHNY and CDR2 SVGAGI (reference sequence). CDR3 length: 11 amino acids.

This chain uses TRBV19 with TRBJ1-1; the D gene is possibly TRBD1 (5 bases). Germline V gene data show CDR1 as LNHDA and CDR2 as SQIVND (reference sequence). The CDR3 has 13 amino acids. Trimming left V 11 bases short and J 2 bases short, with 15 bases between. CDR3 residues: CARGATTNTEAFF. For the CDR3, the DNA is TGTGCCCGAGGGGCGACTACTAACACTGAAGCTTTCTTT.

The rearrangement links TRBV4-1 to TRBJ1-1; 7 nucleotides align to TRBD1. With 3 bases clipped from V and 1 base from J, the junction kept 2 bases outside the gene matches. The V gene's germline CDR1 is MGHRA and CDR2 YSYEKL. CDR3 length: 14 amino acids. In DNA form, the CDR3 reads TGCGCCAGCAGCCATGCAGGGGGGAACACTGAAGCTTTCTTT. Amino acid sequence: CASSHAGGNTEAFF.

The V and J genes are TRBV3-1 (or the pseudogene TRBV3-2) and TRBJ2-3; 7 bases are a match to TRBD2. The CDR3 consists of 16 residues. The ends lost 4 bases at V and 0 bases at J; junction bases unmatched: 7. Germline V gives CDR1 LGHDT, CDR2 YNNKEL (reference sequence). CDR3 bases: TGTGCCAGCAGCCCTAGCGGAGACCCTAGCACAGATACGCAGTATTTT. Residues: CASSPSGDPSTDTQYF.

CDR3 amino acids: CASSQGDGSNYGYTF. The CDR3 DNA reads as TGCGCCAGCAGCCAAGGAGACGGTTCTAACTATGGCTACACCTTC. The chain carries TRBV4-1 and TRBJ1-2; no definite D call. Trimming shortened V by 1 base and J by 0 bases, and 9 bases separated the two germline ends. The CDR3 loop spans 15 amino acids. The germline V gene has CDR1 MGHRA and CDR2 YSYEKL.

The genes are TRBV5-1 and TRBJ2-5; 7 bases align to TRBD2. CDR1 SGHRS and CDR2 YFSETQ come from the germline V gene. Losses at the gene ends were 0 bases for V and 1 base for J; bases not matched to a gene: 3. This CDR3 has 15 residues. The CDR3 sequence: CASSLARTSQETQYF. The DNA for the CDR3 is TGCGCCAGCAGCTTGGCCAGGACTAGCCAAGAGACCCAGTACTTC.

The V gene is TRBV5-8, the J gene TRBJ2-3; TRBD1 matches 7 bases. This CDR3 has 13 residues. The ends lost 4 bases at V and 1 base at J; junction bases unmatched: 0. The germline gives CDR1 SGHTS, CDR2 YDEGEE. The CDR3 nucleotides are TGTGCCAGCAGCCAGGGGGGCACAGATACGCAGTATTTT. Translation: CASSQGGTDTQYF.

This chain joins TRBV7-9 and TRBJ1-4, with unresolved D. Germline CDR1 SEHNR, CDR2 FQNEAQ (reference sequence). CDR3 size: 13 residues. With 5 bases removed from V and 8 bases from J, the gap between germline ends came to 12 bases. The CDR3 loop reads CASSPYLSEKLFF. CDR3 sequence (DNA): TGTGCCAGCAGCCCCTATCTGAGCGAAAAACTGTTTTTT.

CDR3 protein: CASSLELGAGELFF. The CDR3 DNA reads TGTGCCAGCAGCTTAGAACTAGGAGCCGGGGAGCTGTTTTTT. The chain employs TRBV7-8 and TRBJ2-2; D may be TRBD2 (5 bases). This CDR3 is built from 14 residues. V was trimmed by 1 base and J by 6 bases, leaving 9 bases between them. Germline lookup yields CDR1 SGHVS and CDR2 FQNEAQ.

The sample holds one count of this clone. V and J are TRBV27 and TRBJ2-3; 9 nucleotides align to TRBD1. Germline V gives CDR1 MNHEY, CDR2 SMNVEV (reference sequence). The V gene end was trimmed by 6 bases and the J gene end by 1 base; junction bases not matched to a gene: 11. The CDR3 totals 17 residues. The CDR3 DNA reads as TGTGCCAGCAGCAGTTGGGGGGGACAGGGAGGCACAGATACGCAGTATTTT. This translates into CASSSWGGQGGTDTQYF.

The V call is TRBV6-5, the J call TRBJ2-3; a weak D match, TRBD2 (6 bases). CDR1 and CDR2 from the germline V gene are MNHEY and SVGAGI. V lost 4 bases, J lost 1 base, and 9 bases lay in between. The length of the CDR3 is 14 residues. The DNA for the CDR3 is TGTGCCAGCAGTTTCGAGCGGGGCACAGATACGCAGTATTTT. Translated: CASSFERGTDTQYF.

Written as DNA, the CDR3 is TGTGCCAGCAGCTTCCAAGGACTAGCGGCGAGGGAGCAGTACTTC. This translates into CASSFQGLAAREQYF. The J gene is TRBJ2-7, the V gene TRBV7-9; 10 bases are shared with TRBD2. Trimming took 3 bases from V and 7 from J; bases not matched to a gene: 9. The germline CDR1 and CDR2 sequences are SEHNR and FQNEAQ (reference sequence). This CDR3 comprises 15 residues.

This rearrangement joins TRBV5-1 to TRBJ1-6; the D is unclear. The CDR3 totals 18 residues. Trimming removed 0 bases at V and 8 bases at J, with 21 bases between. Germline CDR1 reads SGHRS; CDR2 reads YFSETQ. CDR3 residues: CASSLDVRTPRGYSPLHF. CDR3 nucleotide sequence: TGCGCCAGCAGCTTGGATGTCCGGACCCCAAGAGGATATTCACCCCTCCACTTT.

The V and J genes are TRBV2 and TRBJ1-1, with D uncertain. Germline V CDR1 and CDR2: SNHLY, FYNNEI. V was cut by 0 bases and J by 4 bases, with 15 bases left in between. The CDR3 is 16 amino acids. CDR3 coding DNA: TGTGCCAGCAGTGAAGCGCACTGGCAGTATCGCACTGAAGCTTTCTTT. Translation gives CASSEAHWQYRTEAFF.

In this sample, this clone turned up once. The chain joins TRBV2 to TRBJ2-7; a weak D match, TRBD1 (5 bases). V was trimmed by 1 base and J by 0 bases, leaving 7 bases between them. Germline lookup yields CDR1 SNHLY and CDR2 FYNNEI. The CDR3 totals 14 residues. CDR3 region: CASSEGTFSYEQYF. CDR3 sequence (DNA): TGTGCCAGCAGTGAAGGGACATTCTCCTACGAGCAGTACTTC.

The rearrangement joins TRBV9 to TRBJ1-5, with D possibly TRBD1 on 5 matching bases. This CDR3 contains 15 residues. Trimming shortened V by 2 bases and J by 7 bases, and 16 bases separated the two germline ends. CDR1 is SGDLS and CDR2 is YYNGEE in the germline V gene. In nucleotides, the CDR3 is TGTGCCAGCAGCGTGGGGGGGAACTCCATACAGCCCCAGCATTTT. Protein: CASSVGGNSIQPQHF. Full variable domain (remainder filled in from reference TRBV9 and TRBJ1-5): DSGVTQTPKHLITATGQRVTLRCSPRSGDLSVYWYQQSLDQGLQFLIQYYNGEERAKGNILERFSAQQFPDLHSELNLSSLELGDSALYFCASSVGGNSIQPQHFGDGTRLSIL.

The gene calls are TRBV6-5 and TRBJ1-1; 9 bases are a match to TRBD1. Per germline, CDR1 MNHEY and CDR2 SVGAGI. Unmatched junction bases numbered 0, after V lost 6 bases and J lost 4 bases. This CDR3 is 12 amino acids long. The CDR3 nucleotides read TGTGCCAGCAGGACAGGGGGCACTGAAGCTTTCTTT. Amino acid sequence: CASRTGGTEAFF.